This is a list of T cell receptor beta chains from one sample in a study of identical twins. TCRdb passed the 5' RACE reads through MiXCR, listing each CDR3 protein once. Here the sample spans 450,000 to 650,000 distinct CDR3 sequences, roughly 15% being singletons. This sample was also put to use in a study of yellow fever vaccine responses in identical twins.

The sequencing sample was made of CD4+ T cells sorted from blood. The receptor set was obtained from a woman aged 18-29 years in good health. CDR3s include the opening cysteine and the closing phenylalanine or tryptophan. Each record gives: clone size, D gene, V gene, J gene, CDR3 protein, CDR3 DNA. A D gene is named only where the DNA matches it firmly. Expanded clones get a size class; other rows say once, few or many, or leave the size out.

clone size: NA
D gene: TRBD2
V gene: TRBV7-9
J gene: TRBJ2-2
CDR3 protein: CASCLAEYTGELFF
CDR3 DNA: TGTGCCAGCTGCCTAGCGGAATACACCGGGGAGCTGTTTTTT

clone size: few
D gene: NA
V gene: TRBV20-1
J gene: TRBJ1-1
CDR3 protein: CSARTQPLNTEAFF
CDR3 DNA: TGCAGTGCTAGGACACAGCCCTTGAACACTGAAGCTTTCTTT

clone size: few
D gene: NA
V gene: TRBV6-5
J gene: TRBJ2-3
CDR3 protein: CASSYSGGPADTQYF
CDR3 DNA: TGTGCCAGCAGTTACTCAGGAGGGCCGGCAGATACGCAGTATTTT

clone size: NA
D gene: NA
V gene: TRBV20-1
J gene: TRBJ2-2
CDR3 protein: CSAKGGGHTNTGELFF
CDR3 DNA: TGCAGTGCTAAGGGCGGGGGCCACACGAACACCGGGGAGCTGTTTTTT

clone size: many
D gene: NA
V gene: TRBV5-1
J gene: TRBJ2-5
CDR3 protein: CASSTPQETQYF
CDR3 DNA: TGCGCCAGCAGCACCCCACAAGAGACCCAGTACTTC

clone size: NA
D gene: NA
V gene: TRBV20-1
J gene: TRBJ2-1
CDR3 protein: CSASVVNEQFF
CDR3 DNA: TGCAGTGCTAGTGTCGTCAATGAGCAGTTCTTC

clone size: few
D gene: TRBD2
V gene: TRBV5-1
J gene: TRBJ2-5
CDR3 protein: CASSFGSATSGQETQYF
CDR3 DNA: TGCGCCAGCAGCTTTGGTTCAGCGACTAGCGGCCAAGAGACCCAGTACTTC

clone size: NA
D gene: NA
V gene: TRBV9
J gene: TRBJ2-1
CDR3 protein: CASSVLSSYNEQFF
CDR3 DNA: TGTGCCAGCAGCGTACTTTCTTCCTACAATGAGCAGTTCTTC

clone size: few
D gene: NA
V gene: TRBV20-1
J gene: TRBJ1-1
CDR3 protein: CSTSQGNTEAFF
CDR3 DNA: TGCAGTACTTCACAGGGTAACACTGAAGCTTTCTTT

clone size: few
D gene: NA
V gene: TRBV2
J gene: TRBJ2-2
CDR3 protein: CATNRGTGETGELFF
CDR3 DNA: TGTGCCACCAACAGAGGAACAGGTGAAACCGGGGAGCTGTTTTTT

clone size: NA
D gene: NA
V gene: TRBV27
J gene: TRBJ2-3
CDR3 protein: CASSWGLLTDTQYF
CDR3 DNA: TGTGCCAGCAGTTGGGGACTTCTCACAGATACGCAGTATTTT

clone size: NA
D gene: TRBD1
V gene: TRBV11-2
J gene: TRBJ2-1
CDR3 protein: CASKQRGQTGGSYNEQFF
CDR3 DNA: TGTGCCAGCAAACAACGGGGCCAGACAGGGGGGAGTTACAATGAGCAGTTCTTC

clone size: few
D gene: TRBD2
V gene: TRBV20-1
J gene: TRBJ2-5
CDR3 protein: CSASSGGGAETQYF
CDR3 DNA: TGCAGTGCTTCTAGCGGGGGGGGCGCGGAGACCCAGTACTTC

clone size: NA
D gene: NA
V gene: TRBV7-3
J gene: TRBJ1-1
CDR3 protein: CASSLGRGLGAEAFF
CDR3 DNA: TGTGCCAGCAGCTTAGGGCGGGGCCTGGGCGCTGAAGCTTTCTTT

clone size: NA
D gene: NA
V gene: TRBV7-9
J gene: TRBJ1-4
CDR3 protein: CASSFRAPNEKLFF
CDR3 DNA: TGTGCCAGCAGCTTCCGGGCCCCTAATGAAAAACTGTTTTTT

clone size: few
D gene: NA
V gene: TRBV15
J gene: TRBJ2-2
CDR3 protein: CATSTTPWSPGNTGELFF
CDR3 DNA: TGTGCCACCAGCACCACGCCATGGAGCCCGGGGAACACCGGGGAGCTGTTTTTT

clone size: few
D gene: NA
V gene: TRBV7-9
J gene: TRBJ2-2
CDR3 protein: CASSLPQSGGELFF
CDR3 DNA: TGTGCCAGCAGCTTACCACAATCGGGCGGGGAGCTGTTTTTT

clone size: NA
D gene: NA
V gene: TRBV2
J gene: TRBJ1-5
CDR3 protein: CASSGGPSNQPQHF
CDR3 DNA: TGTGCCAGCAGTGGGGGACCCAGCAATCAGCCCCAGCACTTT

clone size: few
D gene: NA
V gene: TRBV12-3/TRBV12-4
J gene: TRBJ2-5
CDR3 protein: CASSLPSLGTQYF
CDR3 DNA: TGTGCCAGCAGTTTACCCTCCCTAGGGACCCAGTACTTC

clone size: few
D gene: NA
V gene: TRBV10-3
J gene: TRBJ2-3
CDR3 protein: CAITGGDTDTQYF
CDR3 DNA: TGTGCCATCACCGGCGGAGACACAGATACGCAGTATTTT

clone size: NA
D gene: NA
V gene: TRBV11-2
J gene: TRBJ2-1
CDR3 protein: CASSPGPGKQFF
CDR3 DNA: TGTGCCAGCAGCCCCGGGCCCGGGAAGCAGTTCTTC

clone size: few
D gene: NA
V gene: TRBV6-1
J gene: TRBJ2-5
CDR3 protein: CASSGGSVGETQYF
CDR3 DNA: TGTGCCAGCAGCGGAGGGTCAGTAGGAGAGACCCAGTACTTC

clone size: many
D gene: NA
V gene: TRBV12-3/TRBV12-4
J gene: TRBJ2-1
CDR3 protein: CASNLYNEQFF
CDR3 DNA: TGTGCCAGCAACCTGTACAATGAGCAGTTCTTC

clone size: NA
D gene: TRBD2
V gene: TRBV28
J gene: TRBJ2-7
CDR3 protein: CASSLSGTSGIYEQYF
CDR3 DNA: TGTGCCAGCAGTTTATCCGGGACTAGCGGGATTTACGAGCAGTACTTC

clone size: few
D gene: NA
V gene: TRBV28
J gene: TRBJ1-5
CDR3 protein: CASSPPGGGNQPQHF
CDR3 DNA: TGTGCCAGCAGCCCCCCGGGAGGGGGCAATCAGCCCCAGCATTTT

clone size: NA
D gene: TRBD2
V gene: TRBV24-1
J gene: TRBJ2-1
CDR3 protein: CAIKRDRGLAGNNEQFF
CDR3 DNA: TGTGCCATAAAACGGGACAGGGGACTAGCGGGAAACAATGAGCAGTTCTTC

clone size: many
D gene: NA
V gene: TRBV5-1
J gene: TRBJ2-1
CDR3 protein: CASKPGQEYNEQFF
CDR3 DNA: TGCGCCAGCAAACCGGGACAAGAATACAATGAGCAGTTCTTC

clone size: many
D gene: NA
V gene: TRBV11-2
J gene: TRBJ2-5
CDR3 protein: CASSQQQETQYF
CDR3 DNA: TGTGCCAGCAGTCAACAACAAGAGACCCAGTACTTC

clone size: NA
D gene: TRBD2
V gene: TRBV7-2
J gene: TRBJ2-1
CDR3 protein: CASSSGLAGVYEQFF
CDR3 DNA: TGTGCCAGCAGCTCGGGACTAGCGGGAGTCTATGAGCAGTTCTTC

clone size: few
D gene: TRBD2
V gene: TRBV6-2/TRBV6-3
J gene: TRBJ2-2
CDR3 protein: CASSYLWGSGSWSGFSGELFF
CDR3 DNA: TGTGCCAGCAGTTACTTGTGGGGTAGCGGGTCCTGGAGTGGGTTTTCCGGGGAGCTGTTTTTT

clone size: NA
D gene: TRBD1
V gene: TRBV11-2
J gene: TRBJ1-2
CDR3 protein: CASSFGTGGGYGYTF
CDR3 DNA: TGTGCCAGCAGCTTCGGGACAGGGGGCGGCTATGGCTACACCTTC

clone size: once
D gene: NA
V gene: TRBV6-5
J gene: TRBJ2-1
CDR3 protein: CASSYSNPGGTNEQFF
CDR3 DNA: TGTGCCAGCAGTTACTCGAATCCGGGCGGGACCAATGAGCAGTTCTTC

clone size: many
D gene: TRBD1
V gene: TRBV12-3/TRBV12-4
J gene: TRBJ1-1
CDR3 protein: CASSLQGGGGTEAFF
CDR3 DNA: TGTGCCAGCAGTTTGCAGGGGGGCGGTGGCACTGAAGCTTTCTTT

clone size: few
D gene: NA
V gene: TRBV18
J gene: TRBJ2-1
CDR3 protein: CASSPQESGIAINEQFF
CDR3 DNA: TGTGCCAGCTCACCACAGGAGAGCGGCATAGCTATCAATGAGCAGTTCTTC

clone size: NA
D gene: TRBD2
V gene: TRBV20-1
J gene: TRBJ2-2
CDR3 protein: CSATPSGRDTGELFF
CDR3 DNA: TGCAGTGCAACTCCCAGCGGGAGGGACACCGGGGAGCTGTTTTTT

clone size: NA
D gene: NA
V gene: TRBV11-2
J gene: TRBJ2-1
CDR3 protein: CASTFRGWYGNEQFF
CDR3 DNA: TGTGCCAGCACCTTTAGAGGTTGGTATGGAAATGAGCAGTTCTTC

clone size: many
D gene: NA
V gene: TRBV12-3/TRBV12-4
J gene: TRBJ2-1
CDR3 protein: CASSLGLAVNEQFF
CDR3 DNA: TGTGCCAGCAGTTTAGGGCTAGCAGTCAATGAGCAGTTCTTC

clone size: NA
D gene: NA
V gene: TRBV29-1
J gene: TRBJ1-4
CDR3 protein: CSVRAATNEKLFF
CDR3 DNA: TGCAGCGTGAGGGCTGCAACTAATGAAAAACTGTTTTTT

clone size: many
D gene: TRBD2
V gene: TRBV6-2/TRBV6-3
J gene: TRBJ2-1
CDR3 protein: CASSYERGGLWDNEQFF
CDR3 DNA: TGTGCCAGCAGTTACGAGCGGGGGGGCCTTTGGGACAATGAGCAGTTCTTC

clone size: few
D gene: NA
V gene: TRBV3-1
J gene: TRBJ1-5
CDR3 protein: CASSKGRGAPQPQHF
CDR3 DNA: TGTGCCAGCAGCAAAGGGCGGGGCGCCCCTCAGCCCCAGCATTTT

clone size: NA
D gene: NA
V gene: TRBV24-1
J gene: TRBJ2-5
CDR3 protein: CATSDSTGTQETQYF
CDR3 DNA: TGTGCCACCAGTGATTCAACCGGGACACAAGAGACCCAGTACTTC

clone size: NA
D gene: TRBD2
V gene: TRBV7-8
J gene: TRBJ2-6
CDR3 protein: CASSFGRAGANVLTF
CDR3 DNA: TGTGCCAGCAGCTTTGGGAGGGCTGGGGCCAACGTCCTGACTTTC

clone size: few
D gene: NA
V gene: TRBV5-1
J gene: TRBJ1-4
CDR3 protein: CASRVSTNEKLFF
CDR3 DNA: TGCGCCAGCAGGGTTTCAACTAATGAAAAACTGTTTTTT

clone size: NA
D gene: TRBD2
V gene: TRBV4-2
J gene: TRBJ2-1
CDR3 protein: CASSRFGAGGDEQFF
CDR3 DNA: TGTGCCAGCAGCCGATTCGGAGCGGGAGGGGATGAGCAGTTCTTC

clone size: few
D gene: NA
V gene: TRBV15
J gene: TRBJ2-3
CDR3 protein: CATSRGPFQPNTQYF
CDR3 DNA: TGTGCCACCAGCAGAGGACCATTCCAACCAAATACGCAGTATTTT

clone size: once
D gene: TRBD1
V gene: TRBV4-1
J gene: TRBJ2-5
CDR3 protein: CASSQDLSGTGTQAQYF
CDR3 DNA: TGCGCCAGCAGCCAAGATCTTAGTGGGACAGGGACCCAGGCCCAGTACTTC

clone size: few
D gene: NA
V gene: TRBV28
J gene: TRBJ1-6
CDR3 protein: CASSLTTGRLTPLHF
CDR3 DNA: TGTGCCAGCAGTTTAACAACAGGAAGGTTGACACCCCTCCACTTT

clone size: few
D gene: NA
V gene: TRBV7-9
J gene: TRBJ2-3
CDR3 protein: CASSLPQGSDTQYF
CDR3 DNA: TGTGCCAGCAGCCTCCCCCAGGGGTCAGATACGCAGTATTTT

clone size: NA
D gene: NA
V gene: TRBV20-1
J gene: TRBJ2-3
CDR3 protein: CSVHRADTQYF
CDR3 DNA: TGCAGTGTTCACCGAGCGGATACGCAGTATTTT

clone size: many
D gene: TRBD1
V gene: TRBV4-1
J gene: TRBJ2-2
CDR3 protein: CASSHAGTANTGELFF
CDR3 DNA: TGCGCCAGCAGCCATGCCGGGACAGCGAACACCGGGGAGCTGTTTTTT

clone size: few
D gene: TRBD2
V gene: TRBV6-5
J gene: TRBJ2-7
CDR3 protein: CASSYGSGTYEQYF
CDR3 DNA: TGTGCCAGCAGTTATGGAAGCGGGACCTACGAGCAGTACTTC